The 11 T cell receptor beta chains in this list originate from one sample, sequenced in a study of blood T cell repertoires in COVID-19. Libraries were prepared by immunoSEQ multiplex PCR; TCRdb keeps only in-frame clonotypes and omits some of them. The table shows approximately 310,000 clones, with around nine tenths occurring only once. The sequenced material came from peripheral blood. The receptors were gathered from a man aged 45-65 years with active or convalescent COVID-19.

The chain couples TRBV19 to TRBJ1-6; tentative D call: TRBD1 (6 bases). Germline lookup yields CDR1 LNHDA and CDR2 SQIVND (reference sequence). The ends were cut back, 4 bases at V and 6 bases at J, with 16 bases in the middle. There are 16 residues in the CDR3. CDR3 amino acids: CASSRPGGSINSPLHF. In DNA, the CDR3 is TGTGCCAGTAGTAGGCCGGGGGGCTCAATTAATTCACCCCTCCACTTT.

Worth noting for this clone: Other DNA sequences within the sample encode an identical CDR3. CDR3 in amino acids: CASSQNTGVNTEAFF. CDR3 coding DNA: TGTGCCAGCAGCCAAAATACAGGGGTTAACACTGAAGCTTTCTTT. J is TRBJ1-1 and V is TRBV3-1 (or the pseudogene TRBV3-2); 7 nucleotides align to TRBD1. Losses at the gene ends were 2 bases for V and 2 bases for J; bases not matched to a gene: 5. The germline V gene encodes CDR1 LGHDT and CDR2 YNNKEL (reference sequence). The length of the CDR3 is 15 residues.

The rearrangement links TRBV4-3 to TRBJ2-7, with 9 bases fitting TRBD1. Germline loops: CDR1 LGHNA, CDR2 YSLEER. CDR3 length: 16 amino acids. The V and J ends lost 4 bases and 6 bases, in that order; junction bases with no gene match: 13. For the CDR3, the DNA is TGCGCCAGCAGCCCATACATCGGGACAGGGTACCGCGAGCAGTACTTC. Its translation: CASSPYIGTGYREQYF.

This chain joins TRBV28 and TRBJ2-2; 8 bases are shared with TRBD2. Trimming took 7 bases from V and 1 from J; bases not matched to a gene: 5. The germline gives CDR1 MDHEN, CDR2 SYDVKM. CDR3 length equals 15 residues. Written as DNA, the CDR3 is TGTGCCAGCACACGGGGGGGACAGAACACCGGGGAGCTGTTTTTT. Residues: CASTRGGQNTGELFF.

This rearrangement joins TRBV19 to TRBJ1-1, with 7 nucleotides matching TRBD1. CDR3 length equals 15 residues. Unmatched junction bases numbered 7, after V lost 4 bases and J lost 2 bases. Germline lookup yields CDR1 LNHDA and CDR2 SQIVND (reference sequence). The CDR3 nucleotides are TGTGCCAGTAGTACCAATCGACAGGGTAACACTGAAGCTTTCTTT. Protein sequence: CASSTNRQGNTEAFF.

The chain employs TRBV5-6 and TRBJ2-3; 7 nucleotides match TRBD2. The CDR3 has 13 residues. The V segment lost 4 bases and the J segment 2 bases; nucleotides outside the gene matches: 1. Germline CDR1 SGHDT, CDR2 YYEEEE. The CDR3 sequence is CASSREVTDTQYF. The CDR3 DNA reads as TGTGCCAGCAGCCGGGAGGTCACAGATACGCAGTATTTT.

This sequence joins TRBV9 and TRBJ1-3, with D hard to call. Trimming shortened V by 0 bases and J by 0 bases, and 10 bases separated the two germline ends. CDR1 and CDR2 (germline): SGDLS, YYNGEE. The CDR3 extends over 16 amino acids. The CDR3 DNA is TGTGCCAGCAGCGTAGCTACAGACATCTCTGGAAACACCATATATTTT. It codes for CASSVATDISGNTIYF.

The CDR3 region is CASTDYDRGGNQPQHF. The CDR3 coding sequence is TGTGCCAGTACCGATTACGACAGGGGCGGCAATCAGCCCCAGCATTTT. The chain recombines TRBV19 with TRBJ1-5; 8 bases align to TRBD1. Losses at the gene ends were 7 bases for V and 2 bases for J; bases not matched to a gene: 10. CDR1 and CDR2 from the germline V gene are LNHDA and SQIVND (reference sequence). CDR3 length equals 16 residues.

CDR3 bases: TGTGCCAGCAGTGAGGGCTACGATGCTTTCTTT. It specifies CASSEGYDAFF. The chain is built from TRBV2 and TRBJ1-1, with D unclear. Germline CDR1 is SNHLY and CDR2 is FYNNEI. V lost 3 bases, J lost 11 bases, and 10 bases lay in between. The CDR3 length is 11 residues.

The chain carries TRBV7-2 and TRBJ2-7; TRBD2 aligns across 7 bases. V trimming: 1 base; J trimming: 7 bases; junction bases outside the gene matches: 7. Per germline, CDR1 SGHTA and CDR2 FQGNSA. This CDR3 region has 14 residues. CDR3 sequence: CASSLVAGEGEQYF. The CDR3, as DNA: TGTGCCAGCAGCTTAGTTGCGGGGGAGGGGGAGCAGTACTTC.

This clone was observed a handful of times. This chain connects TRBV20-1 to TRBJ1-2; perhaps TRBD1 as D (6 bases). Germline V gene lookup returns CDR1 DFQATT and CDR2 SNEGSKA (reference sequence). V lost 3 bases to trimming and J lost 6 bases, with 11 bases between them. This CDR3 is 12 amino acids long. CDR3 sequence reads: CSASRGYDGYTF. The CDR3 bases are TGCAGTGCTAGTAGGGGGTACGATGGCTACACCTTC.